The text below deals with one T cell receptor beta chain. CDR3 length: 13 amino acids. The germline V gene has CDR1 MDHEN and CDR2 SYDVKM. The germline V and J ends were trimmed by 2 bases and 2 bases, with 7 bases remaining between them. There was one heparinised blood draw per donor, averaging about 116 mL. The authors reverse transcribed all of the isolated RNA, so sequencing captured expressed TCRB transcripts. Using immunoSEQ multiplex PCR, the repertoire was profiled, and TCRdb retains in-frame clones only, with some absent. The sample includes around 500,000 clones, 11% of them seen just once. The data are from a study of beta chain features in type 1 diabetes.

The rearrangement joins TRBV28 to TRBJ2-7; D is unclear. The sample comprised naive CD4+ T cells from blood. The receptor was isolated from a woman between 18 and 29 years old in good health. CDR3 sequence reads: CASSLRQTYEQYF. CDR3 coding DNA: TGTGCCAGCAGTTTAAGGCAGACCTACGAGCAGTACTTC. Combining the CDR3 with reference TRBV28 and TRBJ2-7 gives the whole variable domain DVKVTQSSRYLVKRTGEKVFLECVQDMDHENMFWYRQDPGLGLRLIYFSYDVKMKEKGDIPEGYSVSREKKERFSLILESASTNQTSMYLCASSLRQTYEQYFGPGTRLTVT.